These 18 T cell receptor beta chains were sequenced from one sample in a study of T cells in Graves' hyperthyroidism and ophthalmopathy. Amplification of TCR beta CDR3 regions used RNA as the template. With the HTBI primer set, the TCR CDR3 went through a first round of RT-PCR. TCRdb itself ran the multiplex PCR reads through MiXCR, one entry per CDR3 protein. The sample carries 400,000 to 600,000 distinct CDR3 sequences, less than 25% recorded once. The material sequenced was blood. The receptors shown here come from a man aged 18 to 35 with Graves' hyperthyroidism.

This clonotype was detected many times. J is TRBJ1-1 and V is TRBV7-8; D is uncertain. The germline V gene has CDR1 SGHVS and CDR2 FQNEAQ. The CDR3 is 18 residues long. Trimming removed 0 bases at V and 0 bases at J, with 17 bases between. CDR3 residues: CASSLAGFYDLMNTEAFF. The CDR3 DNA follows: TGTGCCAGCAGCTTAGCGGGGTTCTACGACTTAATGAACACTGAAGCTTTCTTT. The whole variable domain, remainder taken from reference TRBV7-8 and TRBJ1-1, is GAGVSQSPRYKVAKRGQDVALRCDPISGHVSLFWYQQALGQGPEFLTYFQNEAQLDKSGLPSDRFFAERPEGSVSTLKIQRTQQEDSAVYLCASSLAGFYDLMNTEAFFGQGTRLTVV.

This clonotype has a count of ten or more. The J gene is TRBJ2-7, the V gene TRBV6-2 or TRBV6-3, with D unclear. The CDR3 is 14 amino acids. The V gene lost 4 bases and the J gene lost 1 base, with 11 bases spanning the gap. Germline V gene lookup returns CDR1 MNHEY and CDR2 SVGEGT. CDR3 loop: CASSFNWGSYEQYF. The CDR3 DNA follows: TGTGCCAGCAGTTTCAACTGGGGATCCTACGAGCAGTACTTC.

The chain employs TRBV29-1 and TRBJ1-2; 8 bases match TRBD1. The CDR3 length is 16 residues. The germline V gene encodes CDR1 SQVTM and CDR2 ANQGSEA. Germline trimming cut 5 bases from V and 0 bases from J; bases unmatched to any gene: 11. The CDR3 coding sequence is TGCAGCGTTTACGGGACAGGCGTTACCTCTAACTATGGCTACACCTTC. It yields the protein CSVYGTGVTSNYGYTF.

There are many counts of this clonotype. The chain uses TRBV11-2 and TRBJ2-7; 7 bases fit TRBD2. V lost 5 bases, J lost 2 bases, and 9 bases stayed unmatched. Germline V CDR1 and CDR2: SGHAT, FQNNGV. The CDR3 length is 15 residues. The CDR3 is CASSASGEPPYEQYF. CDR3 nucleotides: TGTGCCAGCAGCGCGAGCGGGGAGCCCCCCTACGAGCAGTACTTC.

This clonotype showed up many times. V is TRBV7-9 and J is TRBJ2-2; no reliable D call. V gave up 4 bases and J gave up 7 bases, with 7 bases separating them. The CDR3 has 12 amino acids. The germline V gene encodes CDR1 SEHNR and CDR2 FQNEAQ (reference sequence). In DNA, the CDR3 is TGTGCCAGCAGCTCCCTTGGCGGGGAGCTGTTTTTT. Translated: CASSSLGGELFF.

This clonotype was seen at least ten times. This sequence joins TRBV6-8 and TRBJ1-5; maybe TRBD1 (5 bases). Looked up from germline, CDR1 is MNHGY and CDR2 is SAAAGT. The CDR3 sequence is 14 residues long. Between the trimmed V and J ends, which lost 8 bases and 3 bases, there was a span of 14 bases. The CDR3 coding sequence is TGTGCCAGCTCCTCGGGGCCCATCAATCAGCCCCAGCATTTT. This sequence encodes CASSSGPINQPQHF.

This clonotype was counted only a few times. This chain links TRBV19 with TRBJ2-2; 9 bases align to TRBD1. Unmatched junction bases numbered 11, after V lost 4 bases and J lost 5 bases. The CDR3 is 17 amino acids. Germline V gene lookup returns CDR1 LNHDA and CDR2 SQIVND (reference sequence). The CDR3 loop reads CASSKVRTGVWTGELFF. The CDR3 DNA is TGTGCCAGTAGTAAGGTCCGGACAGGGGTTTGGACCGGGGAGCTGTTTTTT.

This clonotype showed up many times. The chain joins TRBV10-2 to TRBJ1-1, with TRBD1 identical over 7 bases. Germline V gene lookup returns CDR1 WSHSY and CDR2 SAAADI. With V trimmed by 8 bases and J by 4 bases, 7 bases remained unmatched. This CDR3 region has 13 residues. In nucleotides, the CDR3 is TGCGCCAGCGGAACAGGGGTTCGCACTGAAGCTTTCTTT. This sequence encodes CASGTGVRTEAFF.

V usage is TRBV20-1 and J usage is TRBJ1-5, with 9 positions matching TRBD1. The CDR3 contains 15 residues. J was trimmed by 4 bases and V by 1 base; bases with no gene match: 5. Germline CDR1 and CDR2: DFQATT and SNEGSKA (reference sequence). CDR3 coding DNA: TGCAGTGCTAGAGGACGGGGACAGGGTAATCAGCCCCAGCATTTT. Translation gives CSARGRGQGNQPQHF.

This clonotype has at least ten counts. The rearrangement links TRBV12-3 or TRBV12-4 to TRBJ1-3, with D unclear. The V and J ends lost 6 bases and 5 bases respectively, with 11 bases between them. There are 13 residues in the CDR3. CDR3 protein: CASSSSPRNTIYF. The CDR3 region has the DNA TGTGCCAGCAGCTCAAGCCCTCGAAACACCATATATTTT.

V gene TRBV28 combines with J gene TRBJ2-2; 9 nucleotides line up with TRBD1. The germline V gene encodes CDR1 MDHEN and CDR2 SYDVKM. This CDR3 spans 16 amino acids. V was pared by 3 bases and J by 3 bases, with 5 bases of the junction left unmatched. CDR3 nucleotides: TGTGCCAGCAGTTTCCTACAGGGGGCGGACACCGGGGAGCTGTTTTTT. Protein product: CASSFLQGADTGELFF.

A note on this clonotype: No conserved phenylalanine or tryptophan is present at the end of the CDR3, so a read error is the likely explanation. V usage is TRBV6-2 or TRBV6-3 and J usage is TRBJ2-5, with 11 nucleotides matching TRBD2. This CDR3 spans 16 amino acids. CDR1 is MNHEY and CDR2 is SVGEGT in the germline V gene. The chain's CDR3 is CASTNTLAGGQGTQYL. The CDR3 DNA sequence: TGTGCCAGCACTAATACCCTAGCGGGGGGTCAAGGGACCCAGTACCTC.

This clonotype occurred many times. The chain has TRBV6-1 and TRBJ2-5; D unresolved. The CDR3 has 12 amino acids. The V gene's germline CDR1 is MNHNS and CDR2 SASEGT. Trimming stripped 9 bases from V and 5 bases from J, with 13 bases between. The CDR3 nucleotides read TGTGCCAGTAGGATCGGCCGGGAGACCCAGTACTTC. The encoded protein is CASRIGRETQYF.

In this sample, this clonotype turned up a few times. This chain links TRBV15 with TRBJ2-5; D is undetermined. V lost 1 base, J lost 1 base, and 4 bases lay in between. Germline V gene lookup returns CDR1 LNHNV and CDR2 YYDKDF (reference sequence). The CDR3 extends over 13 amino acids. DNA for the CDR3: TGTGCCACCAGCAGAGTTACCCAAGAGACCCAGTACTTC. Its protein is CATSRVTQETQYF.

The genes are TRBV6-1 and TRBJ1-1; possible D gene TRBD1, 5 bases. V was pared by 4 bases and J by 1 base, with 10 bases between. The CDR3 runs 14 residues. The germline V gene has CDR1 MNHNS and CDR2 SASEGT. This CDR3 is CASSAFTGNTEAFF. CDR3 nucleotides: TGTGCCAGCAGTGCCTTTACAGGGAACACTGAAGCTTTCTTT.

The table lists this clonotype with many counts. The chain employs TRBV6-1 and TRBJ2-2, with D perhaps TRBD2 (5 bases). Germline-derived CDR1 and CDR2 are MNHNS and SASEGT. V was clipped by 6 bases and J by 4 bases, with 12 bases between them. CDR3 length: 14 amino acids. The DNA of the CDR3 is TGTGCCAGCAGAATCGGGGATGGCACCGGGGAGCTGTTTTTT. Protein: CASRIGDGTGELFF.

The chain uses TRBV6-1 and TRBJ2-7; TRBD2 aligns across 14 bases. The CDR3 spans 16 residues. Looked up from germline, CDR1 is MNHNS and CDR2 is SASEGT. J gave up 2 bases and V 4 bases, and 4 bases lay outside the gene matches. For the CDR3, the DNA is TGTGCCAGCAGTGTTACGGGACTAGCGGGAGCCTACGAGCAGTACTTC. This encodes CASSVTGLAGAYEQYF.

This clonotype was detected many times. The chain combines TRBV28 with TRBJ1-2; D remains ambiguous. The germline V gene has CDR1 MDHEN and CDR2 SYDVKM. V was shortened by 5 bases and J by 8 bases, with 12 bases between the two germline ends. CDR3 length: 12 amino acids. Written as DNA, the CDR3 is TGTGCCAGCAGTCCTGAGACTGGGGGCTACACCTTC. It codes for CASSPETGGYTF.